The next 4 T cell receptor beta chains were all read from a single sample in a study of CD8 T cells in Susac syndrome. Reverse transcription used about 0.45 to 1 ug RNA and random hexamers. MiXCR was run by TCRdb on the immunoSEQ multiplex PCR reads, yielding one entry per CDR3 protein. The sample lists 95,000 to 150,000 distinct CDR3 sequences, roughly 95% seen once, with about 0.13% in the top ten. Sample: CD4+ T cells from PBMCs. These receptors originate from a human donor with Susac syndrome.

The chain couples TRBV9 to TRBJ2-5, with D perhaps matching TRBD1 (6 bases). The CDR3 sequence is 13 residues long. Germline lookup yields CDR1 SGDLS and CDR2 YYNGEE. The V gene lost 0 bases and the J gene lost 3 bases, with 6 bases spanning the gap. CDR3 loop: CASSVDREETQYF. CDR3 sequence (DNA): TGTGCCAGCAGCGTAGACAGGGAAGAGACCCAGTACTTC.

The chain combines TRBV3-1 with TRBJ1-2; D remains ambiguous. V shed 0 bases and J shed 2 bases, with 10 bases lying between them. This CDR3 is 15 amino acids long. Germline V gene lookup returns CDR1 LGHDT and CDR2 YNNKEL (reference sequence). CDR3 nucleotide sequence: TGTGCCAGCAGCCAAGAACGGAACCTGAACTATGGCTACACCTTC. This gives the protein CASSQERNLNYGYTF.

V gene TRBV4-1 combines with J gene TRBJ2-3; 11 bases are shared with TRBD1. V lost 2 bases and J lost 4; bases outside the gene matches: 8. The CDR3 loop spans 17 amino acids. Germline V lookup: CDR1 MGHRA, CDR2 YSYEKL. CDR3 coding DNA: TGCGCCAGCAGCCAATCCCGGACAGGGGGCACTTCAGATACGCAGTATTTT. It encodes CASSQSRTGGTSDTQYF.

J is TRBJ1-3 and V is TRBV3-1; D uncertain. CDR1 is LGHDT and CDR2 is YNNKEL in the germline V gene (reference sequence). This CDR3 spans 15 amino acids. Trimming took 1 base from V and 0 from J, leaving 7 bases between them. The CDR3 DNA reads TGTGCCAGCAGCCAAGTTGGCAGCTCTGGAAACACCATATATTTT. This translates into CASSQVGSSGNTIYF.